This note documents a single T cell receptor beta chain sequence. Its matching antigen is unknown. These data come from a study of long-term antiretroviral therapy in people with HIV. This CDR3 spans 15 amino acids. Germline V gene sequence: CDR1 SGDLS, CDR2 YYNGEE. Trimming at V came to 4 bases and at J to 7 bases, leaving 6 bases not matched to a gene. Run at survey level, the immunoSEQ assay was version v3.0. The table came from immunoSEQ multiplex PCR; TCRdb's copy has only in-frame clones and leaves some out. This sample yields 14,000 or so clones, of which around 90% are seen a single time; around 10% belongs to the top ten. Whole-study findings and limits: All blood samples came from the years 2004 to 2017, possibly under older ART regimens.

The sample in question was unsorted PBMCs, obtained 6.2 years after starting antiretroviral therapy. This receptor was taken from a middle-aged man with HIV. The genes are TRBV9 and TRBJ2-1, with 12 nucleotides matching TRBD2. CDR3 sequence reads: CASSLTSGSSNEQFF. The CDR3 bases are TGTGCCAGCAGCCTGACTAGCGGGAGTTCAAATGAGCAGTTCTTC.